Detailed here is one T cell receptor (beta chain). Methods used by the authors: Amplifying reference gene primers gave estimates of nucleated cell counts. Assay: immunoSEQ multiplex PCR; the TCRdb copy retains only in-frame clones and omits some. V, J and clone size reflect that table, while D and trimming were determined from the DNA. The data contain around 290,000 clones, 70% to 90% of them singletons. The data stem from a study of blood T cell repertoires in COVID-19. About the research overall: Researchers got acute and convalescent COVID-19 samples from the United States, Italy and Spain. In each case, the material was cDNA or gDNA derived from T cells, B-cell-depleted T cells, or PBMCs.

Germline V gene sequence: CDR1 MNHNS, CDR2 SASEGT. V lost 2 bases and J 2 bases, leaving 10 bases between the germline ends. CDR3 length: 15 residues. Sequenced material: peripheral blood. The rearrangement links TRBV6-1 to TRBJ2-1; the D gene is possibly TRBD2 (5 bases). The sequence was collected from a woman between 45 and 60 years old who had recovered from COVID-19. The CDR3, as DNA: TGTGCCAGCAGTGAATCAACGGGAACCTACAATGAGCAGTTCTTC. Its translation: CASSESTGTYNEQFF.